This T cell receptor beta chain derives from a study of human T cells and chemical hapten exposure. Study results and limitations: Donors' alopecia may make their immune response differ from healthy people's.

The sample's time point: pre-sensitization, week 0. Treatment denoted: therapeutic diphenylcyclopropenone sensitization with weekly scalp DPC. Trimming shortened V by 0 bases and J by 2 bases, and 7 bases separated the two germline ends. This CDR3 contains 14 residues. Per germline, CDR1 MNHEY and CDR2 SVGEGT. This clonotype was seen more than once but under ten times. The antigen is not known. MiXCR was run by TCRdb on the RACE reads, yielding one entry per CDR3 protein. The data show 60,000 or so distinct CDR3 sequences, roughly a tenth seen once. The chain employs TRBV6-2 or TRBV6-3 and TRBJ2-5; perhaps TRBD2 as D (5 bases). Sequences were derived from whole blood, sampled in connection with sensitization to the hapten diphenylcyclopropenone (DPC). The TCR originated in a man aged 35 to 55 with alopecia areata. Some clones in this sample may be carry-over from other donors' samples. This CDR3 is CASSYSGRQETQYF. The CDR3 DNA follows: TGTGCCAGCAGTTACTCGGGGAGACAAGAGACCCAGTACTTC.